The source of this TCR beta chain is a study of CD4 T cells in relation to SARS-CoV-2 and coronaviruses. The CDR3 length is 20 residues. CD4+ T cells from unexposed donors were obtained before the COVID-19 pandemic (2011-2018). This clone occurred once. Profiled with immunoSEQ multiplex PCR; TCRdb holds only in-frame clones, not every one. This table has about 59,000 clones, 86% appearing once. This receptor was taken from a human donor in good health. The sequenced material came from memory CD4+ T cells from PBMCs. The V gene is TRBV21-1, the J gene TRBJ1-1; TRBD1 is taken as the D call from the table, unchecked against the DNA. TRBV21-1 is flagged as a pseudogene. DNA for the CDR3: TGTGCCAGCAGCAAAGCTGGGAGAGAAGGGGGAAGGAGTATGAACACTGAAGCTTTCTTT. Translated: CASSKAGREGGRSMNTEAFF.